This T cell receptor (beta chain) was profiled in a study of Ad26.COV2.S vaccination and SARS-CoV-2 variants (dated by TCRdb to the early 2020s). Study-level background: Vaccine-arm donors were drawn from COV1001, a multicentre, randomized, double-blind, placebo-controlled phase I-IIa trial of Ad26.COV2.S in healthy adults. Blinding of investigators to trial group allocation was maintained during experiments and outcome assessment. Trial participants were randomized into five groups of five, in which low-dose or high-dose Ad26.COV2.S was given once or twice, or placebo was given on both occasions. Ad26.COV2.S was given intramuscularly at 5x10^10 or 1x10^11 viral particles, as a single shot or as two shots 56 days apart. TCRbeta repertoire sequencing served as the tool for gauging how specific and how broad the SARS-CoV-2-reactive T cell receptors were following Ad26.COV2.S vaccination. The TCR-sequenced set comprised about 30 samples: around 20 Ad26.COV2.S vaccine recipients, 5 placebo recipients and 8 SARS-CoV-2 convalescent individuals. General findings and caveats noted by the study authors: The study was not powered to compare responses between vaccine doses or regimens. Vaccine and placebo recipients had comparable non-spike TCR breadth, which fits with the vaccine containing only spike. Ad26.COV2.S recipients had higher spike-specific TCR breadth than placebo recipients (P = 0.0014). Substantial breadth of spike-specific CD8+ and CD4+ T cell responses was reported after vaccination. The authors noted that the TCR breadth and depth analyses may have underestimated total T cell responses.

This clone turned up a few times. Its binding antigen is unknown. No base quality information exists; no much larger clone differs at one position. TCRbeta CDR3 regions were sequenced with the immunoSEQ Assay. After extraction, genomic DNA underwent amplification by bias-controlled multiplex PCR, followed by high-throughput sequencing. The published analysis was carried out like this. To quantify the absolute abundance of every unique TCRbeta CDR3 region, sequences were collapsed and filtered. T cell fraction was estimated by normalization of TCRbeta template counts to usable DNA, with usable DNA being measured through amplification of reference genes present in all nucleated cells. Repertoire TCRs were annotated as SARS-CoV-2-specific by exact matching of V gene, CDR3 amino acid sequence and J gene to a known reactive TCR set. The reference SARS-CoV-2 TCR set was obtained from MIRA and was filtered for enrichment in COVID-19-positive ImmuneCODE repertoires, whereby public or cross-reactive TCRs were removed. Drawing on the MIRA antigens, annotated TCRs were analysed further at the level of specific ORF or position within ORF. Breadth was defined as annotated unique rearrangements over total unique productive rearrangements; depth was the summed frequency of those rearrangements. TCR breadth was compared between groups using two-sided Wilcoxon rank-sum tests. TCRdb mirrors the immuneACCESS table, restricted to in-frame sequences. Some clones are absent from its copies; in checked studies, under half trace to an unresolved V gene, and the reason for the others is unknown. V, J and clone size are those of that table, while D and trimming were read from the DNA. This sample has approximately 410,000 clones in its table, and roughly 88% of those were observed once. The ten largest clones represent about 3.6% of the sample.

V trim: 7 bases; J trim: 10 bases; unmatched bases: 13. The CDR3 runs 15 amino acids, cysteine and phenylalanine included. Solely the CDR3 DNA is kept, with 45 bases framed from the first base. For CDR1 and CDR2, the germline V gene (reference sequence) lists LNHDA and SQIVND. The meaning of the sample's treatment or condition label: roughly 20 received Ad26.COV2.S at low or high dose, single or two shots; 5 received placebo; per-sample allocation not given. For vaccine and placebo recipients, the sequenced repertoires came from samples collected on day 63 after the first injection. Cohort 1b enrolled roughly 25 adults aged 18-55 years at a single site in Boston, USA, between 29 July and 7 August 2020. Ad26.COV2.S was a replication-incompetent adenovirus type 26 vector expressing a prefusion-stabilized SARS-CoV-2 spike protein from the original Wuhan strain.

This chain joins TRBV19 to TRBJ1-6; 7 bases in between match TRBD1. The sequencing here drew on peripheral blood, taken in a trial of Ad26.COV2.S vaccine versus placebo. This receptor was taken from a person between 18 and 65 years old who received the Ad26.COV2.S COVID-19 vaccine or a placebo. The DNA sequence reads TGTGCCAGTAACGAACAGGGGATTTCGAGCTCACCCCTCCACTTT. Translation gives CASNEQGISSSPLHF.